This T cell receptor (beta chain) is from a study of blood T cell repertoires in COVID-19 (dated by TCRdb to the early 2020s). Notes on the research overall: Collaborator samples came from the United States, Italy and Spain and covered acute and convalescent phases of COVID-19. The dataset comprised deeply sampled blood TCRbeta repertoires from subjects exposed to, actively infected with, or recovered from COVID-19. The samples were drawn from two sources: the first 160 participants of the ongoing ImmuneRACE study, and 1,000 to 1,500 subjects contributed by 6 global collaborators. Sample metadata almost always included a de-identified subject ID, COVID-19 status, age in years and sex. The prospective study material was composed of cDNA or gDNA derived from T cells, B-cell-depleted T cells, or PBMCs. The repertoires were made available in a free public database intended to serve as a resource for research on the immune response to SARS-CoV-2. Where HLA class I and class II types were available, the types were taken from metadata supplied by the sample provider, not from assay-based typing. Summary of the overall study and its limitations: The quantity of clinical and demographic metadata differed by source and by participant and was supplied without curation.

Each collaborating institution followed its own protocols to collect whole blood in K2EDTA tubes. For TCRbeta analysis, collaborator samples were shipped as frozen whole blood, as isolated PBMCs, or as DNA extracted from either sample type. The immunoSEQ Assay, a bias-controlled multiplex PCR, was used to amplify TCRbeta CDR3 regions from genomic DNA. In the original analysis: Nucleated cell counts per sample were estimated from amplification of reference gene primers within the assay. Sequence reads were collapsed and filtered to measure the absolute abundance of every unique TCRbeta CDR3 rearrangement. For each sample, productive Simpson clonality was calculated by taking the square root of Simpson's diversity index across productive rearrangements. What TCRdb holds here is the immuneACCESS table cut down to in-frame rearrangements. Part of the clones is not present; checked against another copy, under half of the missing clones reflect an unresolved V gene, and the others are unexplained. That table gives V, J and clone size, and the DNA gave D and trimming. The sample contains 200,000 or so clones, 70% to 90% of them found a single time. The leading ten clones occupy around 6.5% of the sample.

Spanning cysteine to phenylalanine, the CDR3 consists of 13 amino acids. Only the CDR3 DNA is retained, 39 bases long and in frame from the first base. Relative to germline, V is missing 10 bases and J is missing 2 bases, with 6 bases of the junction outside any gene match. In the germline V gene, CDR1 corresponds to MNHEY and CDR2 to SVGAGI. Comments on this clone: Its specific antigen is unknown. No base quality values were provided; no much bigger clone lies one nucleotide off.

The chain employs TRBV6-5 and TRBJ1-1; 8 bases in between match TRBD1. The TCR was taken from a man aged 80 or over with acute or convalescent COVID-19. Sequencing was done on a sample of peripheral blood. The CDR3 amino acid sequence is: CAIRQGPNTEAFF. The DNA sequence reads TGTGCCATTAGACAGGGGCCTAACACTGAAGCTTTCTTT.